This TCR beta chain was captured by sequencing in a study of CD8+CD57+ T cells in acquired aplastic anemia. Across the whole study: When averaged, DNA from sorted CD4+ and CD8+ cells came to around 3 ug. Where healthy donors were concerned, CD4+ cells averaged about 10 million reads.

Germline V gene data show CDR1 as SNHLY and CDR2 as FYNNEI. The CDR3 runs 15 residues. Regarding the study as a whole: About 30 CD8+ CDR3 sequences occurred in both the patients and the controls. Significant differences in CD8+ Simpson's diversity were not observed between patients and controls.

Both TCR beta VDJ combination and CDR3 sequence profiling were carried out. Genomic DNA was the template for this profiling. TCRdb re-called the reads through MiXCR, storing one row per CDR3 protein. The data hold 400,000 to 450,000 distinct CDR3 sequences, with 55% to 70% observed a single time. This clonotype has a single count. What it binds is not known. One end of the junction is discordant with germline, which a read error may explain. The source of this sequence is a human donor in good health, serving as a control. Sequencing was performed on sorted CD4+, CD8+, or CD8+CD57+ T cells (not recorded which) from PBMCs. The V and J genes are TRBV2 and TRBJ2-5, with 8 nucleotides matching TRBD2. The chain's CDR3 is CASSPGTRGGETLFF. In nucleotides, the CDR3 is TGTGCCAGCAGCCCCGGGACTAGAGGGGGGGAGACACTGTTTTTC.